The present T cell receptor beta chain was sequenced within a study of Graves' ophthalmopathy and Graves' hyperthyroidism. The overall study: Peripheral blood sampling occurred at initial diagnosis, before any treatment.

Only a few counts were recorded for this clonotype. What it recognizes is unknown. The starting material, over 8.5 ml of fresh peripheral blood, provided the PBMCs. Whole-study results and caveats: Forecasting of ophthalmopathy progression by the model achieved approximately 70% sensitivity and roughly 72% specificity. Clonotypes were expanded in thyroid at above 0.001 frequency, and most also appeared in blood.

Beta-chain TCR CDR3 regions were amplified from RNA transcripts. HTBI primers primed a first-round RT-PCR, and a second-round multiplex PCR followed. TCRdb re-analysed the multiplex PCR reads in MiXCR, keeping a single row per CDR3 protein. Here the sample spans fewer than 400,000 distinct CDR3 sequences, about a sixth being singletons. CDR1 and CDR2 (germline): SGHVS, FQNEAQ. This CDR3 is built from 15 residues. With 1 base removed from V and 5 bases from J, the gap between germline ends came to 12 bases. Input material: peripheral blood. V is TRBV7-8 and J is TRBJ1-5, with no clear D. The receptor was derived from a woman aged 18-29 years with Graves' ophthalmopathy. The CDR3: CASSLVGLQDQPQHF. In DNA form, the CDR3 reads TGTGCCAGCAGCTTAGTAGGCTTACAAGATCAGCCCCAGCATTTT.